This T cell receptor (beta chain) was captured by sequencing in a study of blood T cell repertoires in COVID-19. About the study: In each case, the material was cDNA or gDNA derived from T cells, B-cell-depleted T cells, or PBMCs.

TCRdb's copy holds only in-frame clones and misses some; the assay was immunoSEQ multiplex PCR. The sample lists about 160,000 clones; just under 85% were seen once. V gave up 4 bases and J gave up 7 bases, with 16 bases separating them. The CDR3 is 15 amino acids. CDR1 and CDR2 from the germline V gene are SGHTA and FQGNSA. This chain uses TRBV7-2 with TRBJ2-2, with a possible D match to TRBD2 (5 bases). Specimen: peripheral blood. This TCR derives from a woman aged 80 or over with acute or convalescent COVID-19. The CDR3 spells CASSSGNSGGGELFF. CDR3 DNA sequence: TGTGCCAGCAGCTCGGGGAACAGTGGCGGCGGGGAGCTGTTTTTT.